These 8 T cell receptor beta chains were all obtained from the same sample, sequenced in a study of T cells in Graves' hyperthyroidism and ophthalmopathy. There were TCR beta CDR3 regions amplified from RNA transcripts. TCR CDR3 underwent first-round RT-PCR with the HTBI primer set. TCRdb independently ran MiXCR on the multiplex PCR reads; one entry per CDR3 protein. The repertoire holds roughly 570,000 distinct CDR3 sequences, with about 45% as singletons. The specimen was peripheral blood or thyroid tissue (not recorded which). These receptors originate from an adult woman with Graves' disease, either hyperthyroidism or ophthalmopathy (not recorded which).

CDR3 loop: CASSLASHEKLFF. CDR3 bases: TGTGCCAGCAGCTTAGCCTCACATGAAAAACTGTTTTTT. This chain uses TRBV7-2 with TRBJ1-4; no clear D gene. V lost 0 bases, J lost 6 bases, and 5 bases lay in between. The germline CDR1 and CDR2 sequences are SGHTA and FQGNSA. The CDR3 contains 13 residues.

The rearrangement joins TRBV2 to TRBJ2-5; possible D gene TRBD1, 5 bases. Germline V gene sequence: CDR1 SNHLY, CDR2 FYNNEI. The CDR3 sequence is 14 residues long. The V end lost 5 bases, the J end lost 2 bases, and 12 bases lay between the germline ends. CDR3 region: CASSPEQAQETQYF. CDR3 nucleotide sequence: TGTGCCAGCAGTCCTGAACAGGCTCAAGAGACCCAGTACTTC.

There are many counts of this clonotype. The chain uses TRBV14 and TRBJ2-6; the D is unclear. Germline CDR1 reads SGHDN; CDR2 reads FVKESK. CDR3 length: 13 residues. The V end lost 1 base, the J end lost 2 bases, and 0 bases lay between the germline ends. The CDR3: CASSQAGANVLTF. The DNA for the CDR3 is TGTGCCAGCAGCCAAGCTGGGGCCAACGTCCTGACTTTC.

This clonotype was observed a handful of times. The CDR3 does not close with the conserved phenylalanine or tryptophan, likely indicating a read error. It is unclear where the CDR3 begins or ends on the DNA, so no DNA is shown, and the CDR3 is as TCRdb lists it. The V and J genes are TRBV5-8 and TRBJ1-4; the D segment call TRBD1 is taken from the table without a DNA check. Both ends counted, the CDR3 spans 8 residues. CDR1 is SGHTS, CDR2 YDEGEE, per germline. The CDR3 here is CASSPDRG.

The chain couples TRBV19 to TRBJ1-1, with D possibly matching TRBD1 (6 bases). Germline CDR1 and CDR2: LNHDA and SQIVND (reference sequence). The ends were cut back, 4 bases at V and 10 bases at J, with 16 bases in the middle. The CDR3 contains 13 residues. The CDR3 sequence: CASSTRTDVTAFF. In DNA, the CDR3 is TGTGCCAGTAGTACCAGGACAGACGTCACAGCTTTCTTT.

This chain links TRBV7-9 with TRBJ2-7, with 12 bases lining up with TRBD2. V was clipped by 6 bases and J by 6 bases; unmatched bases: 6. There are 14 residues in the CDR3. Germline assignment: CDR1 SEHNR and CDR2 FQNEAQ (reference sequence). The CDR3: CASRPGLAGGEQYF. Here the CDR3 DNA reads TGTGCCAGCAGACCGGGACTAGCGGGTGGCGAGCAGTACTTC. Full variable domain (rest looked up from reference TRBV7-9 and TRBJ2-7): DTGVSQNPRHKITKRGQNVTFRCDPISEHNRLYWYRQTLGQGPEFLTYFQNEAQLEKSRLLSDRFSAERPKGSFSTLEIQRTEQGDSAMYLCASRPGLAGGEQYFGPGTRLTVT.

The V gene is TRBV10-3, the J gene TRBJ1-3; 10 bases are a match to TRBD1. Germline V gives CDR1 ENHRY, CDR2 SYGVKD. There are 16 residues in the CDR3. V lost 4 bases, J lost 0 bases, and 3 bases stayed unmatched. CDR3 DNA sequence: TGTGCCATCAGTGGCCGACAGGGGGCCTCTGGAAACACCATATATTTT. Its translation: CAISGRQGASGNTIYF.

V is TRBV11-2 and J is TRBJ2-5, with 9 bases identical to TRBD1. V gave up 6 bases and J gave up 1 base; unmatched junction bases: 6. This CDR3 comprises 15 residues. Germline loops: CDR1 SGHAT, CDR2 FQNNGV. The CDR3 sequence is CASRATGQGQETQYF. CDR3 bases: TGTGCCAGCAGGGCTACGGGACAGGGCCAAGAGACCCAGTACTTC.